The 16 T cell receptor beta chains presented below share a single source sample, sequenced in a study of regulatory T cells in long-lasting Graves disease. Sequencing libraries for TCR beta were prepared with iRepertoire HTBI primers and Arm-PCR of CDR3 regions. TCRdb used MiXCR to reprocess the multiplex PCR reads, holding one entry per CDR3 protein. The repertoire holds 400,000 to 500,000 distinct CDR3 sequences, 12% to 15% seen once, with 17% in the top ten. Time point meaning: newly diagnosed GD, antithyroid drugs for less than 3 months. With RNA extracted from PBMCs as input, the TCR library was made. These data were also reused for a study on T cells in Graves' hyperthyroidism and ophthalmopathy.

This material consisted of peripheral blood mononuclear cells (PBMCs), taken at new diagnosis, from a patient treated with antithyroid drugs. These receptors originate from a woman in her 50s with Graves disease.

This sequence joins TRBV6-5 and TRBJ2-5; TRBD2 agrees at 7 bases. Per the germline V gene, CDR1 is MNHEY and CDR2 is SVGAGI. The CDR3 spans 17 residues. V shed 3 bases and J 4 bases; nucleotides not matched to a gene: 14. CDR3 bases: TGTGCCAGCAGTTATTCCTCGGGTTCATTAGCGGGAGAGACCCAGTACTTC. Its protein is CASSYSSGSLAGETQYF.

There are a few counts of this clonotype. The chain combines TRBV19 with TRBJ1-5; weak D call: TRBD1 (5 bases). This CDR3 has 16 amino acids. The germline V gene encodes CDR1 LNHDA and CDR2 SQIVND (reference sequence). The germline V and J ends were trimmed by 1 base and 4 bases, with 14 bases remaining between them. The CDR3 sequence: CASSIGTSGLNQPQHF. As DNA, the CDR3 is TGTGCCAGTAGTATAGGGACTTCAGGGTTGAATCAGCCCCAGCATTTT. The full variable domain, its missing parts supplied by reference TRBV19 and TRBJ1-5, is DGGITQSPKYLFRKEGQNVTLSCEQNLNHDAMYWYRQDPGQGLRLIYYSQIVNDFQKGDIAEGYSVSREKKESFPLTVTSAQKNPTAFYLCASSIGTSGLNQPQHFGDGTRLSIL.

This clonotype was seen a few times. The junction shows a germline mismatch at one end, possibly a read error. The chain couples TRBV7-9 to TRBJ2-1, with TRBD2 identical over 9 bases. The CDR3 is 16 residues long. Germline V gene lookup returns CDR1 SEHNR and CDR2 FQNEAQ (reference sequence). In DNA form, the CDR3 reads TGTGCCAGCAGCAGAATAGCGGGAGTTGGCTACAATGAGCAGTCCTTC. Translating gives CASSRIAGVGYNEQSF.

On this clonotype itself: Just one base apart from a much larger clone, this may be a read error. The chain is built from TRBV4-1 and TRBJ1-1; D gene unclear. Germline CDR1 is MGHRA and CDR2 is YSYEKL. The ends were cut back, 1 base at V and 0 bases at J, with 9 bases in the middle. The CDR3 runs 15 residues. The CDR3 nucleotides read TGCGCCAGCAGCCAAGGACATCTCATGAACACTGAAGCTTTCTTT. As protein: CASSQGHLMNTEAFF.

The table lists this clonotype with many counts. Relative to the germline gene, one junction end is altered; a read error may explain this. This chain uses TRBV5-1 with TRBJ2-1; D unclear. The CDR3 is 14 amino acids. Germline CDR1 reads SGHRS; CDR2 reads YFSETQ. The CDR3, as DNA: TGTGCCAGCAGTTTAGGTGGGCCTTACAATGAGCAGTTCTTC. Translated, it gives CASSLGGPYNEQFF.

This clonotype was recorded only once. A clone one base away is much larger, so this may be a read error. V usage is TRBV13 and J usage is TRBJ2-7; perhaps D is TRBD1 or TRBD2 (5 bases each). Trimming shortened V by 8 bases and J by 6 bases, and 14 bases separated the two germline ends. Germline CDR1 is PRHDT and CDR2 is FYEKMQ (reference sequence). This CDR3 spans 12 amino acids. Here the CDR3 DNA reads TGTGCCAGCGGCCCAGGGACGCGCGAGCAGTACTTC. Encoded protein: CASGPGTREQYF.

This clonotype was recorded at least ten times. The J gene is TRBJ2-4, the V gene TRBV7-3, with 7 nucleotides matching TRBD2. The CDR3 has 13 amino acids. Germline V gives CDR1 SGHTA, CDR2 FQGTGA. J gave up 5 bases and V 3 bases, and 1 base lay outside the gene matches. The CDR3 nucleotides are TGTGCCAGCAGCTTTGGGGGGGAAAACATTCAGTACTTC. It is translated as CASSFGGENIQYF.

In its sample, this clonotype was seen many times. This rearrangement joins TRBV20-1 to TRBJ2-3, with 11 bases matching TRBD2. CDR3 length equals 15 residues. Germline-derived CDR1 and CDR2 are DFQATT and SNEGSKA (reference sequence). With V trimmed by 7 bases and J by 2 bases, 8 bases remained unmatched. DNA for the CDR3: TGCAGTGTTTACCCTAGCGGGAGGTTCACAGATACGCAGTATTTT. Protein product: CSVYPSGRFTDTQYF.

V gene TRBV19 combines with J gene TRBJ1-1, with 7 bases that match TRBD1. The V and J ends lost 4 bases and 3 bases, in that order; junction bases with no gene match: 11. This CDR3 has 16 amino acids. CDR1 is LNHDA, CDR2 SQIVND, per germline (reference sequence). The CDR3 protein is CASSNSQRQGYTEAFF. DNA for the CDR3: TGTGCCAGTAGTAACTCTCAAAGACAGGGCTACACTGAAGCTTTCTTT.

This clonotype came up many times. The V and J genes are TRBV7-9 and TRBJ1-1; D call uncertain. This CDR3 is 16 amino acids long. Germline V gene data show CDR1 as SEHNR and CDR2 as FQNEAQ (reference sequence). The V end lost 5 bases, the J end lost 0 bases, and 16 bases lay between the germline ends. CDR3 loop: CASSPYLLTVNTEAFF. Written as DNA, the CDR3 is TGTGCCAGCAGCCCCTACCTCCTAACTGTGAACACTGAAGCTTTCTTT.

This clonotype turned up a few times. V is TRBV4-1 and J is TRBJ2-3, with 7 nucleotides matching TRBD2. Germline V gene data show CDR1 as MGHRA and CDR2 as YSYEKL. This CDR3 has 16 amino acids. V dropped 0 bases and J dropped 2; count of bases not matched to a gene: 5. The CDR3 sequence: CASSQERESLTDTQYF. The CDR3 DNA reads TGCGCCAGCAGCCAAGAGCGGGAGTCCCTCACAGATACGCAGTATTTT.

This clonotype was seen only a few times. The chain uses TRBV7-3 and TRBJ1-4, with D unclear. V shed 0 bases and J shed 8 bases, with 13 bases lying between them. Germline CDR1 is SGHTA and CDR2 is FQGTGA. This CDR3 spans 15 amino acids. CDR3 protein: CASSLTETEREKLFF. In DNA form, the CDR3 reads TGTGCCAGCAGCTTAACGGAGACCGAGAGGGAAAAACTGTTTTTT.

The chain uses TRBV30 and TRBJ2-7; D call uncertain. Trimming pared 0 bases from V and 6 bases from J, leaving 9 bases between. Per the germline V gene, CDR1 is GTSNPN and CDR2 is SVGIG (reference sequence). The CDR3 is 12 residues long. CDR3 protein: CAWSVLRTEQYF. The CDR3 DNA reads TGTGCCTGGAGTGTACTCAGGACCGAGCAGTACTTC.

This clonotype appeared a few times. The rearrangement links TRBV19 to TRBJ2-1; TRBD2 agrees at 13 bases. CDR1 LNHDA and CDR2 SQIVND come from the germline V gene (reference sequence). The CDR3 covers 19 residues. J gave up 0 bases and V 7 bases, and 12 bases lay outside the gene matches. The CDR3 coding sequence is TGTGCCAGTACCCTAAGGACTAGCGGGAGTTTTGGCTCCTACAATGAGCAGTTCTTC. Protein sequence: CASTLRTSGSFGSYNEQFF.

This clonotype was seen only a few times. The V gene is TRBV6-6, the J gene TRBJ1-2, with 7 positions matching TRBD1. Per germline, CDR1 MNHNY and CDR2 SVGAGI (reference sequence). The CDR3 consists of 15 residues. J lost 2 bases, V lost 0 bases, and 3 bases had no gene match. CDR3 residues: CASSYSDRTNYGYTF. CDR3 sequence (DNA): TGTGCCAGCAGTTACTCGGACAGGACAAACTATGGCTACACCTTC.

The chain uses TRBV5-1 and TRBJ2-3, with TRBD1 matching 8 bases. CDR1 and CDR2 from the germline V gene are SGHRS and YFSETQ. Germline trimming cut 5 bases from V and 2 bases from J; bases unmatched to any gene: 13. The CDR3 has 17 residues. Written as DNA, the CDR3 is TGCGCCAGCAGAACCGGTGCGGGGACAGGACCCACAGATACGCAGTATTTT. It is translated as CASRTGAGTGPTDTQYF.